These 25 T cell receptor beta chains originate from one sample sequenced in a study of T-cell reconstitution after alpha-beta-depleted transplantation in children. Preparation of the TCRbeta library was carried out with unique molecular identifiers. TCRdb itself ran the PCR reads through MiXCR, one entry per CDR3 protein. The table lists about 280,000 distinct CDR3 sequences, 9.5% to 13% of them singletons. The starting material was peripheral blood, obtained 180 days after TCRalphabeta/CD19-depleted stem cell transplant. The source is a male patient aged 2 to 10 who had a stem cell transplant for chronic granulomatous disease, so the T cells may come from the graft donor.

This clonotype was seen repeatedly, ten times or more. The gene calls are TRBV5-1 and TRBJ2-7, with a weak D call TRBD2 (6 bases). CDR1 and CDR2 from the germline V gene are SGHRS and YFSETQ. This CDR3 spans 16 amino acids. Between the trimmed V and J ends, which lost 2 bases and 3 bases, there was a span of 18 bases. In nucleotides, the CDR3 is TGCGCCAGCAGCTTCCGACTAGAGAGGGGAATCTACGAGCAGTACTTC. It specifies CASSFRLERGIYEQYF.

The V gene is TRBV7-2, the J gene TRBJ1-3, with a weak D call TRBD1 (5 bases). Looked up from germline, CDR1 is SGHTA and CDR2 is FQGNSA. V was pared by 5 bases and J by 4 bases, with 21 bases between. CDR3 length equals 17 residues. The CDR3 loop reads CASSIRSGGRGGNTIYF. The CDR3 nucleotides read TGTGCCAGCAGCATACGCTCGGGGGGTCGGGGGGGAAACACCATATATTTT.

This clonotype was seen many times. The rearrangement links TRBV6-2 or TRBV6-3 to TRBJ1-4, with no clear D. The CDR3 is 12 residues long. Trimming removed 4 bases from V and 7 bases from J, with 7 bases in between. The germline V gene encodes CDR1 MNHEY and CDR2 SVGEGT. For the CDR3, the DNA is TGTGCCAGCAGTTCAGCCCTTGAAAAACTGTTTTTT. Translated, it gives CASSSALEKLFF.

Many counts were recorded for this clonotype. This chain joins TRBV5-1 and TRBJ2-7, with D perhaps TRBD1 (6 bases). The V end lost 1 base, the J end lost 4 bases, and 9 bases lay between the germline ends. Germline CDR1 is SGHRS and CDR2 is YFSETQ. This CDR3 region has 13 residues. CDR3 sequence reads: CASSLTGLYEQYF. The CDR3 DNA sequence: TGCGCCAGCAGCTTGACAGGGTTGTACGAGCAGTACTTC. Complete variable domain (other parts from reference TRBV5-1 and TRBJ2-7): KAGVTQTPRYLIKTRGQQVTLSCSPISGHRSVSWYQQTPGQGLQFLFEYFSETQRNKGNFPGRFSGRQFSNSRSEMNVSTLELGDSALYLCASSLTGLYEQYFGPGTRLTVT.

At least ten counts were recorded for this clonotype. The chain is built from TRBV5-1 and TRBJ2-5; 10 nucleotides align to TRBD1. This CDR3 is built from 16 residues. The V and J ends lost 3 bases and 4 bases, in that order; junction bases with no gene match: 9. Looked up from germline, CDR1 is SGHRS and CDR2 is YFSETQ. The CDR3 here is CASSWRPGQGIETQYF. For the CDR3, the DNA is TGCGCCAGCAGCTGGCGCCCGGGACAGGGGATAGAGACCCAGTACTTC.

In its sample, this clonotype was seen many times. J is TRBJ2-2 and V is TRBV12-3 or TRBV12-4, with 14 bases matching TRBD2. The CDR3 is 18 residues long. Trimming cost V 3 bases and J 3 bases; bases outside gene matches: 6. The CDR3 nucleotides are TGTGCCAGCAGTTTCAGGGGACTAGCGGGAGCTGACACCGGGGAGCTGTTTTTT. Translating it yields CASSFRGLAGADTGELFF.

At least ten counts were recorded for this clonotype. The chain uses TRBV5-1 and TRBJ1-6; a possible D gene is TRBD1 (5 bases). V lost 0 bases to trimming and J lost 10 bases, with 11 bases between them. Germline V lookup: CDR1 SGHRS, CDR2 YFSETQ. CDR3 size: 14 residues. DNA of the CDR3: TGCGCCAGCAGCTTGGGGCAGGGTGGATCACCCCTCCACTTT. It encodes CASSLGQGGSPLHF.

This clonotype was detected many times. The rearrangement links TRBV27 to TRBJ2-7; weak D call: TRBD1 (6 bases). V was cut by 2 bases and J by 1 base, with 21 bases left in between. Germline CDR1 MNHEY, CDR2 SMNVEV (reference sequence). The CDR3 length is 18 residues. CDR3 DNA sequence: TGTGCCAGCAGTTTAAGGGGGAGTGGGGCGATAGGGTCCTACGAGCAGTACTTC. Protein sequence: CASSLRGSGAIGSYEQYF.

CDR3 in DNA: TGTGCCAGCAGCCCCCGGACAGGGGGACTGAGCTCCTACGAGCAGTACTTC. It encodes CASSPRTGGLSSYEQYF. V and J are TRBV7-8 and TRBJ2-7; TRBD1 matches at 10 bases. This CDR3 is built from 17 residues. In germline, CDR1 is SGHVS, CDR2 FQNEAQ. Germline trimming cut 5 bases from V and 0 bases from J; bases unmatched to any gene: 10.

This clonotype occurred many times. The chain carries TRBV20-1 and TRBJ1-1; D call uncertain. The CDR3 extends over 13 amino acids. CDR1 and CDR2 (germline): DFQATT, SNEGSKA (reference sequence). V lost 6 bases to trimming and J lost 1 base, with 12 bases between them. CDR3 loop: CSAPLGRNTEAFF. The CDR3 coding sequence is TGCAGTGCACCTTTGGGCAGGAACACTGAAGCTTTCTTT.

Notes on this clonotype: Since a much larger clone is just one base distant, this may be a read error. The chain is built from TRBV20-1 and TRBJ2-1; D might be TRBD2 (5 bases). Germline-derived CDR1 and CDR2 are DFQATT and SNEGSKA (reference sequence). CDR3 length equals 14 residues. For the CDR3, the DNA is TGCGGTGCTAGCAGTGTCACGTACACAAATGAGCAGTTCTTC. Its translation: CGASSVTYTNEQFF.

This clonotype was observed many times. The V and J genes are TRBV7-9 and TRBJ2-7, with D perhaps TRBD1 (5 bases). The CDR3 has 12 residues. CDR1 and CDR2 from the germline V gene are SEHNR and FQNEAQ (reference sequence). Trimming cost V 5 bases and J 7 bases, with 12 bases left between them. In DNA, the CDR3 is TGTGCCAGCAGCCCGCCAGGGCGGGAGCAGTACTTC. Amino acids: CASSPPGREQYF.

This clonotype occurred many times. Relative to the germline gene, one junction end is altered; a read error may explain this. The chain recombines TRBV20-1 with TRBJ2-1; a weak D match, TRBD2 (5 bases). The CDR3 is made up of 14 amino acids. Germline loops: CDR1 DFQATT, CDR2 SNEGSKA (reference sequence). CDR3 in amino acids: CSARAGLDYHEQFF. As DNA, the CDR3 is TGCAGTGCTAGAGCAGGACTCGACTACCATGAGCAGTTCTTC.

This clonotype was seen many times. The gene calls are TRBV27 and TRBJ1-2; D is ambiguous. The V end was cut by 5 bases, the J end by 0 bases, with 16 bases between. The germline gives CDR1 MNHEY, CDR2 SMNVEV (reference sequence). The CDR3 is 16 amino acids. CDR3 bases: TGTGCCAGCAGTCCCGCGGGGAGGGCCCCTAACTATGGCTACACCTTC. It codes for CASSPAGRAPNYGYTF.

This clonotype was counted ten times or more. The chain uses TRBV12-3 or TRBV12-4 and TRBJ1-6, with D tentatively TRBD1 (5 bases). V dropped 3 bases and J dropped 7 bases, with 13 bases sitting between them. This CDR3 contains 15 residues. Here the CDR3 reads CASSLRRDLNSPLHF. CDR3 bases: TGTGCCAGCAGTTTGAGACGGGACCTGAATTCACCCCTCCACTTT.

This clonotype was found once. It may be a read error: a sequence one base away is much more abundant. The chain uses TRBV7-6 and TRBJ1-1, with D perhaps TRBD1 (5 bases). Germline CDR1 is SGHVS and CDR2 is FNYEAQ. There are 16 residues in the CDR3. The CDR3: CASTLGARGGNTEAFF. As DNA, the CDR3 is TGTGCCAGCACCTTAGGGGCACGGGGCGGGAACACTGAAGCTTTCTTT.

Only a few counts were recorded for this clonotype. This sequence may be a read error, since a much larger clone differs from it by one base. In DNA, the CDR3 is TGTGTCAGCTCAGGACGGGACAGAACTTATGGCTACACCTTC. Translating it yields CVSSGRDRTYGYTF. V and J are TRBV18 and TRBJ1-2, with 7 positions matching TRBD1. In germline, CDR1 is KGHSH, CDR2 LQKENI. The CDR3 sequence is 14 residues long.

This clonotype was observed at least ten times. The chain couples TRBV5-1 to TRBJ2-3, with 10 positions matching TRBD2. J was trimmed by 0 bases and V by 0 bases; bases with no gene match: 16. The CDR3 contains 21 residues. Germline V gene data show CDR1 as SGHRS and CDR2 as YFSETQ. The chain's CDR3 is CASSLARGKLAGPTSTDTQYF. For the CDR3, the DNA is TGCGCCAGCAGCTTGGCTCGCGGGAAACTAGCGGGACCTACTAGCACAGATACGCAGTATTTT. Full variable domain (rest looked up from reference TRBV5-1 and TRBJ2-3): KAGVTQTPRYLIKTRGQQVTLSCSPISGHRSVSWYQQTPGQGLQFLFEYFSETQRNKGNFPGRFSGRQFSNSRSEMNVSTLELGDSALYLCASSLARGKLAGPTSTDTQYFGPGTRLTVL.

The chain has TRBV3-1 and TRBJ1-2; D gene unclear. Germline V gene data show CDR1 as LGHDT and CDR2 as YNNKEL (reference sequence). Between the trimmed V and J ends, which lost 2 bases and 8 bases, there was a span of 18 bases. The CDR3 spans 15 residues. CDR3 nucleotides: TGTGCCAGCAGCCAAAAGGGAGGGATGCTGCGAGGCTACACCTTC. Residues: CASSQKGGMLRGYTF.

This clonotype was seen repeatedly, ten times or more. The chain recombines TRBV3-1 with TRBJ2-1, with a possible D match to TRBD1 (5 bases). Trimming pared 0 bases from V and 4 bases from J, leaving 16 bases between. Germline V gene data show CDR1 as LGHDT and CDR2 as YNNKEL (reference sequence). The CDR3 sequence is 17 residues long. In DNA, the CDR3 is TGTGCCAGCAGCCAAGACGGACACATCCAGCCGTACAATGAGCAGTTCTTC. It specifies CASSQDGHIQPYNEQFF.

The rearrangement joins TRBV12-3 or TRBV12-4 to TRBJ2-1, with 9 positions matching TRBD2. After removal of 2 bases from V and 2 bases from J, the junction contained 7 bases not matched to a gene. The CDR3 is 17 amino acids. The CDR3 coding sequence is TGTGCCAGCAGTTTACTAGCGGGATTAGGGGCCTACAATGAGCAGTTCTTC. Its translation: CASSLLAGLGAYNEQFF.

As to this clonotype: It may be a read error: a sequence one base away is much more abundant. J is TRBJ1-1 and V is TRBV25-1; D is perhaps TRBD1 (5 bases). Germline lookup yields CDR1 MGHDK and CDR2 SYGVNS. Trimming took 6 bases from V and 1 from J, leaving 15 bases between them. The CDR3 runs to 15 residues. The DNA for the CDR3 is TGTGCCAGCAGGCGGGGCGGTGGGCGGAACACTGAAGCTTTCTTT. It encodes CASRRGGGRNTEAFF.

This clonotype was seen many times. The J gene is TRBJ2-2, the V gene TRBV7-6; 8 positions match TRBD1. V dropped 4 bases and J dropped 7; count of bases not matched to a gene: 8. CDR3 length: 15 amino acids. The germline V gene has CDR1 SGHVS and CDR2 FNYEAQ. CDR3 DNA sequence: TGTGCCAGCAGCTCTTACAGGGGGAAGATCGGGGAGCTGTTTTTT. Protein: CASSSYRGKIGELFF. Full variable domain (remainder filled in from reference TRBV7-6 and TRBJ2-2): GAGVSQSPRYKVTKRGQDVALRCDPISGHVSLYWYRQALGQGPEFLTYFNYEAQQDKSGLPNDRFSAERPEGSISTLTIQRTEQRDSAMYRCASSSYRGKIGELFFGEGSRLTVL.

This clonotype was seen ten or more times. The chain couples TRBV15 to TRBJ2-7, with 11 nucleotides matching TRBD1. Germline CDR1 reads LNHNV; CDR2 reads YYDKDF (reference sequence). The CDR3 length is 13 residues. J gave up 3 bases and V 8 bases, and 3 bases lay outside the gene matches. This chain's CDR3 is CATRDRGSYEQYF. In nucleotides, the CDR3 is TGTGCCACCCGGGACAGGGGGAGCTACGAGCAGTACTTC.

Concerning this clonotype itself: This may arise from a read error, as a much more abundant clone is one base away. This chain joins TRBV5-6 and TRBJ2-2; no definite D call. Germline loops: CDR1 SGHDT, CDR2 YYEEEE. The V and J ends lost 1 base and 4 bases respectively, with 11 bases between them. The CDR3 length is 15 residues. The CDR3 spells CASSLLLHGTGELFF. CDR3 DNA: TGTGCCAGCAGCTTGCTACTGCATGGCACCGGGGAGCTGTTTTTT.